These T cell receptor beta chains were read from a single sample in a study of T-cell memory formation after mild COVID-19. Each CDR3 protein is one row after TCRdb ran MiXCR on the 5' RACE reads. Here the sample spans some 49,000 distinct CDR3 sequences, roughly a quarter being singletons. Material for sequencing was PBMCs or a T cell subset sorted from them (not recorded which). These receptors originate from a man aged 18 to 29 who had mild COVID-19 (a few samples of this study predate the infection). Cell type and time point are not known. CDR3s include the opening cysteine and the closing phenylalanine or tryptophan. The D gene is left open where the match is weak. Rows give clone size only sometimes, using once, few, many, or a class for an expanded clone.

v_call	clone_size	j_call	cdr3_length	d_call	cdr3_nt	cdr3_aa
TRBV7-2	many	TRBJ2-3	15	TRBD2	TGTGCCAGCAGGGGACTAGCGGGGAATACAGATACGCAGTATTTT	CASRGLAGNTDTQYF
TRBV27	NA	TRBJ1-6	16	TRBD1	TGTGCCAGCAGTACCATGGGCGGGACAGGGTTTTCACCCCTCCACTTT	CASSTMGGTGFSPLHF
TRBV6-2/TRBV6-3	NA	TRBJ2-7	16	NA	TGTGCCAGCAGTTACTCGATAGGAGCAGGGAGCTACGAGCAGTACTTC	CASSYSIGAGSYEQYF
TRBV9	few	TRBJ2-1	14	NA	TGTGCCAGCAACCAGGGGGGGGCCTACAATGAGCAGTTCTTC	CASNQGGAYNEQFF
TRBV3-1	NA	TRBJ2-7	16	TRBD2	TGTGCCAGCAGCCACATGGGAGGGACCGCGCCCTACGAGCAGTACTTC	CASSHMGGTAPYEQYF
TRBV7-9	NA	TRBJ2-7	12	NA	TGTGCCAGCAGCTTAGTCAACCAAGAGCAGTACTTC	CASSLVNQEQYF
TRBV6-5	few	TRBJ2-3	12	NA	TGTGCCAGCAGTTACTGGGGAGATACGCAGTATTTT	CASSYWGDTQYF
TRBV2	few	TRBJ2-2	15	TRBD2	TGTGCCAGCAGCGGACTAGCGTCGAACACCGGGGAGCTGTTTTTT	CASSGLASNTGELFF
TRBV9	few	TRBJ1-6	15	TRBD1	TGTGCCAGCAGCCCACGGGACAGAATTAATTCACCCCTCCACTTT	CASSPRDRINSPLHF
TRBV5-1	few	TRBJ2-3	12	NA	TGCGCCAGCAGGACAGGAGAAGATACGCAGTATTTT	CASRTGEDTQYF
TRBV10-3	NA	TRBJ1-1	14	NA	TGTGCCATCAGACAAGGGGGACCGAACACTGAAGCTTTCTTT	CAIRQGGPNTEAFF
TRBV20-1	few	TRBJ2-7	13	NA	TGCAGTGCCCCGGACGGAGGGTCCTACGAGCAGTACTTC	CSAPDGGSYEQYF
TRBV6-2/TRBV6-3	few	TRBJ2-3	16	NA	TGTGCCAGCAGTTACACCCGGGACGCCCGCACGGATACGCAGTATTTT	CASSYTRDARTDTQYF
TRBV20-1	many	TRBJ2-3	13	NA	TGCAGTCCCCGGGACAAAACTGACTATACGCAGTATTTT	CSPRDKTDYTQYF
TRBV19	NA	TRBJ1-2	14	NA	TGTGCCAGTAGTCCCCCCCTCCTAGGGGATGGCTACACCTTC	CASSPPLLGDGYTF
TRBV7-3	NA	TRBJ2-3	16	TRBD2	TGTGCCAGCAGCTGGACTAGCGGGGGCTCCGCGGATACGCAGTATTTT	CASSWTSGGSADTQYF
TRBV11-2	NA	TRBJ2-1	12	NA	TGTGCCAGCAGCTTAGTCCCCAATGAGCAGTTCTTC	CASSLVPNEQFF
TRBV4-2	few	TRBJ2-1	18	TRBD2	TGTGCCAGCAGCCCCGGGACTAGCGGGGGGTTTGCCTACAATGAGCAGTTCTTC	CASSPGTSGGFAYNEQFF
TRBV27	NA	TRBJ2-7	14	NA	TGTGCCAGCAGTTTGCTAGGGGGTAGGGACGAGCAGTACTTC	CASSLLGGRDEQYF
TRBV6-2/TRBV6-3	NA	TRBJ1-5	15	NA	TGTGCCAGCAGTTACTCAGGGTCCTTCAATCAGCCCCAGCATTTT	CASSYSGSFNQPQHF
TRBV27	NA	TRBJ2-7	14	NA	TGTGCCAGCAGTCCGCACAGGGATACCTACGAGCAGTACTTC	CASSPHRDTYEQYF
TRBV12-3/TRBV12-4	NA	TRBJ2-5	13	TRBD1	TGTGCCAGCAGTTTCGGGACAGTAGAGACCCAGTACTTC	CASSFGTVETQYF
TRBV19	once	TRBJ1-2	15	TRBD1	TGTGCCAGTAGTTCCGACAGGGAACTTAACTATGGCTACACCTTC	CASSSDRELNYGYTF
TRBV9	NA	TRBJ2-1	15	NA	TGTGCCAGCAGCGGGGACACAGGGTTGTACAATGAGCAGTTCTTC	CASSGDTGLYNEQFF